This T cell receptor beta chain was documented in a study of response to subunit inactivated influenza vaccine. MiXCR was run by TCRdb on the RT-PCR reads, yielding one entry per CDR3 protein. This table holds under 750,000 distinct CDR3 sequences, 10% to 15% found once. CDR3 length: 16 residues. Per the germline V gene, CDR1 is SGHRS and CDR2 is YFSETQ. Germline trimming cut 0 bases from V and 4 bases from J; bases unmatched to any gene: 8. The sample holds a few counts of this clonotype. Its antigen remains unknown. Overall study results and limits: After each seasonal influenza vaccination, few new T cells are recruited, the authors suggested.

This clonotype was obtained from a man aged 45-65 years who received an inactivated influenza vaccine. V and J are TRBV5-1 and TRBJ1-2; 8 bases match TRBD1. Material: PBMCs from blood, obtained on the day of vaccination. DNA for the CDR3: TGCGCCAGCAGCTTGGCCCGGGCAGGGGGCGCCTATGGCTACACCTTC. This translates into CASSLARAGGAYGYTF.